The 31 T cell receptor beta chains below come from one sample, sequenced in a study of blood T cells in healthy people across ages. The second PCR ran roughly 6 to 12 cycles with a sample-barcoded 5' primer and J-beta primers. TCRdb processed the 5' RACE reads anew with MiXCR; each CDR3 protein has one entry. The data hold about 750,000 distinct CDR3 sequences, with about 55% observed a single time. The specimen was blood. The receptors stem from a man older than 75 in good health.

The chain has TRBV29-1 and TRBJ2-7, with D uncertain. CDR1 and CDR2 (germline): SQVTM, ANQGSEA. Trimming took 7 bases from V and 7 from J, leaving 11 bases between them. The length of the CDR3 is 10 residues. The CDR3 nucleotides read TGCAGCGCCGTCGATAGGGAGCAGTACTTC. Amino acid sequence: CSAVDREQYF.

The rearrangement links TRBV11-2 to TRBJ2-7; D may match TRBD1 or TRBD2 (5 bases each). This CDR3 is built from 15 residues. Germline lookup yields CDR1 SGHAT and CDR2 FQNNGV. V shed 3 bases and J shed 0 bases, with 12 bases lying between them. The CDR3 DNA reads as TGTGCCAGCAGCTTCGGGGCTCTTGGCTCCTACGAGCAGTACTTC. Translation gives CASSFGALGSYEQYF.

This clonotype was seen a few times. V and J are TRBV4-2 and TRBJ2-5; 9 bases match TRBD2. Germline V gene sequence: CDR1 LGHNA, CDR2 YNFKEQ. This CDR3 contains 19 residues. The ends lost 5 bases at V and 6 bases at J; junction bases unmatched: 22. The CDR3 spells CASSGRRAGGPAIVKTQYF. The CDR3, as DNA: TGTGCCAGCAGCGGTCGAAGGGCGGGAGGGCCAGCTATAGTAAAGACCCAGTACTTC.

The CDR3: CASPGGSAYGYTF. The CDR3 bases are TGTGCCAGCCCTGGGGGTTCGGCATATGGCTACACCTTC. The rearrangement links TRBV9 to TRBJ1-2; TRBD1 is a possible D gene (5 bases). Deletions cut 7 bases from V and 5 bases from J, with 15 bases between. The CDR3 extends over 13 amino acids. The germline gives CDR1 SGDLS, CDR2 YYNGEE. Full variable domain (missing parts from reference TRBV9 and TRBJ1-2): DSGVTQTPKHLITATGQRVTLRCSPRSGDLSVYWYQQSLDQGLQFLIQYYNGEERAKGNILERFSAQQFPDLHSELNLSSLELGDSALYFCASPGGSAYGYTFGSGTRLTVV.

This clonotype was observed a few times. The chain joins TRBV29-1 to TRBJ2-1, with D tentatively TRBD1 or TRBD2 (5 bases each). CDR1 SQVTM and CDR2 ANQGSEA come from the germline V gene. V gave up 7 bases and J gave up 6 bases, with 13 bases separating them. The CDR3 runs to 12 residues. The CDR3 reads CSAEGNGNEQFF. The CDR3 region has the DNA TGCAGCGCTGAGGGGAATGGCAATGAGCAGTTCTTC.

As DNA, the CDR3 is TGTGCCACCAGCAGAGTGGCTCAGGGAGAGACCCAGTACTTC. Amino acids: CATSRVAQGETQYF. The chain combines TRBV15 with TRBJ2-5, with D perhaps TRBD1 (5 bases). The CDR3 sequence is 14 residues long. Germline CDR1 LNHNV, CDR2 YYDKDF (reference sequence). V lost 1 base and J lost 4, with 10 bases in between.

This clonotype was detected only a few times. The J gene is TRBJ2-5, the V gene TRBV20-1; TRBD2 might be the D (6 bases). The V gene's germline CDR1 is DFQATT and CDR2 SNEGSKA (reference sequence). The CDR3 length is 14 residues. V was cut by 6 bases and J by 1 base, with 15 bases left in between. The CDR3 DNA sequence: TGCAGTGCCAATCTACGGGAGTTCCAAGAGACCCAGTACTTC. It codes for CSANLREFQETQYF.

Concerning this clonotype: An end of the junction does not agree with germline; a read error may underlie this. The CDR3 sequence is CSTSDHEQFF. The CDR3, as DNA: TGCAGTACTAGCGACCATGAGCAGTTCTTC. The chain recombines TRBV20-1 with TRBJ2-1; TRBD2 aligns across 7 bases. The CDR3 is 10 residues long. CDR1 is DFQATT, CDR2 SNEGSKA, per germline (reference sequence).

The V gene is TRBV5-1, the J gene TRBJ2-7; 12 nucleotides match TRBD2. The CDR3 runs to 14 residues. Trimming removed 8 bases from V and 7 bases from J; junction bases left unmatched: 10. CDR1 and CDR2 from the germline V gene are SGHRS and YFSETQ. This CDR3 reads CASSSGRARNEQYF. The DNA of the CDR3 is TGCGCCAGTTCTAGCGGGAGGGCCCGCAATGAGCAGTACTTC.

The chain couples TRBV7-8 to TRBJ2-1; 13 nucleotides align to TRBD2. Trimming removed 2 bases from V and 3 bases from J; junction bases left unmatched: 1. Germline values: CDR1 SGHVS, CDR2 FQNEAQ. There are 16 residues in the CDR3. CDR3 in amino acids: CASSLTSGRGYNEQFF. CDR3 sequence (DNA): TGTGCCAGCAGCTTAACTAGCGGGAGGGGCTACAATGAGCAGTTCTTC.

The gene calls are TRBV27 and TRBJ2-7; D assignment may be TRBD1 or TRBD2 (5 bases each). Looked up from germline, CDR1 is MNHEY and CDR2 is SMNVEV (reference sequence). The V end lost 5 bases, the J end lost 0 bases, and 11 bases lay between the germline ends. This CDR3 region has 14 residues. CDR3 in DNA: TGTGCCAGCAGTGCACGGGGCTTCTCCTACGAGCAGTACTTC. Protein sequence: CASSARGFSYEQYF.

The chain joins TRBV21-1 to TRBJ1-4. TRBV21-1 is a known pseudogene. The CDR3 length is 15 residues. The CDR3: CASSKGTEANEKLFF. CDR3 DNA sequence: TGTGCCAGCAGCAAAGGGACGGAGGCTAATGAAAAACTGTTTTTT.

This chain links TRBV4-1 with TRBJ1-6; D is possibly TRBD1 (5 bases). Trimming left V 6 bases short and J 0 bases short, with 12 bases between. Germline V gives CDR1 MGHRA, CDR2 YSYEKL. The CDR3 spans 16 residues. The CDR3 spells CASRGLTSSYNSPLHF. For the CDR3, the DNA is TGCGCCAGCAGGGGACTTACGAGCTCCTATAATTCACCCCTCCACTTT.

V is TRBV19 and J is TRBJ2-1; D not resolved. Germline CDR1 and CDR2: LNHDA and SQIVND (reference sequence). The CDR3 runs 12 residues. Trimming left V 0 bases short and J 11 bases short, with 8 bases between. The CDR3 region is CASSIDRGKQFF. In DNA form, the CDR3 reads TGTGCCAGTAGTATAGATCGTGGAAAGCAGTTCTTC.

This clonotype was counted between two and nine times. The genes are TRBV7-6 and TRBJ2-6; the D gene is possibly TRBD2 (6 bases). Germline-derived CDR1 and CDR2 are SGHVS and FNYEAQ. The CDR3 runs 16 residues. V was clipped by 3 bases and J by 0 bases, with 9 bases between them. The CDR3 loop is CASSLAGFSGANVLTF. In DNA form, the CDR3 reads TGTGCCAGCAGCTTGGCGGGGTTCTCTGGGGCCAACGTCCTGACTTTC.

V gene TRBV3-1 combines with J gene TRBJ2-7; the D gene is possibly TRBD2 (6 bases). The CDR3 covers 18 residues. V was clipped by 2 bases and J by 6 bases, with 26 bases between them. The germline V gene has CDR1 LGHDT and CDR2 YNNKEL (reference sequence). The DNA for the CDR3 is TGTGCCAGCAGCCAATTACGGCTAGCGATTATCTCGAGGGGCGAGCAGTACTTC. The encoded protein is CASSQLRLAIISRGEQYF.

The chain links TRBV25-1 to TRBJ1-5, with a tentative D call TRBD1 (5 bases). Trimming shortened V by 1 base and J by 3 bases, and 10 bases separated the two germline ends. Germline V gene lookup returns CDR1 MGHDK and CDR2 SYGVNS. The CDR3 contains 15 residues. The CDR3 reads CASSESGGNNQPQHF. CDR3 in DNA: TGTGCCAGCAGTGAATCTGGGGGTAACAATCAGCCCCAGCATTTT.

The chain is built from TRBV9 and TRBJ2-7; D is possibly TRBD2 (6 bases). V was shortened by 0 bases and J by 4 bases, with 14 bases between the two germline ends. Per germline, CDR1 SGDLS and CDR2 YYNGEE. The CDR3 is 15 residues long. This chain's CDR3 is CASSVDPARGYEQYF. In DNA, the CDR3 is TGTGCCAGCAGCGTAGACCCAGCCCGGGGGTACGAGCAGTACTTC.

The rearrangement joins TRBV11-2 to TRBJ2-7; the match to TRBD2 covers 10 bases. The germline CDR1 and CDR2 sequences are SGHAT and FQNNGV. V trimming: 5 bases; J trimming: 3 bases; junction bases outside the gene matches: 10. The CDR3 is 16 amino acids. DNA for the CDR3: TGTGCCAGCAGCCTCGGGCTAGCGGGAGTCCTCTACGAGCAGTACTTC. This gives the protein CASSLGLAGVLYEQYF.

CDR3 DNA sequence: TGCCGCGCCGGGGGACTAGTTTACAATGAGCAGTTCTTC. Its translation: CRAGGLVYNEQFF. This chain joins TRBV29-1 and TRBJ2-1; 8 bases are shared with TRBD2. The CDR3 sequence is 13 residues long. Looked up from germline, CDR1 is SQVTM and CDR2 is ANQGSEA.

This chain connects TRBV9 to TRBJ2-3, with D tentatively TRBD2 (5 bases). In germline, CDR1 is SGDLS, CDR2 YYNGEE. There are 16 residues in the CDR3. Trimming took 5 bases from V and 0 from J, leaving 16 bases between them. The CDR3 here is CASSWERAASTDTQYF. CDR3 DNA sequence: TGTGCCAGCAGTTGGGAGAGGGCAGCTAGCACAGATACGCAGTATTTT.

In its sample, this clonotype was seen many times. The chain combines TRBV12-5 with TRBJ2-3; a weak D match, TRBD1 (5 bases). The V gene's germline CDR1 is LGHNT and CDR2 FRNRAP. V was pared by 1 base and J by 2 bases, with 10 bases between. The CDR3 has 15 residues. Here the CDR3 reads CASGLGTSITDTQYF. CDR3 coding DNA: TGTGCTAGTGGTTTGGGGACATCGATCACAGATACGCAGTATTTT.

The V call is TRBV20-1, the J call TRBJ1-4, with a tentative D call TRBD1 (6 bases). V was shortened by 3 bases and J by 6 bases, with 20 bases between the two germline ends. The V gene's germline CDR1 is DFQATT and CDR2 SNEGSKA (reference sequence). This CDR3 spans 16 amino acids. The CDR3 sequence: CSASPLTGGRYEKLFF. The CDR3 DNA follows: TGCAGTGCTAGCCCTCTGACAGGAGGACGTTATGAAAAACTGTTTTTT.

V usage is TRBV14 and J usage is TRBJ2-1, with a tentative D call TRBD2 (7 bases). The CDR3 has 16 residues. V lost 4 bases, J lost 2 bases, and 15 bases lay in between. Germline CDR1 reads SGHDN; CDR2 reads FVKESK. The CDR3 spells CASSPLGGVAYNEQFF. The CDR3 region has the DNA TGTGCCAGCAGCCCATTAGGGGGGGTCGCCTACAATGAGCAGTTCTTC.

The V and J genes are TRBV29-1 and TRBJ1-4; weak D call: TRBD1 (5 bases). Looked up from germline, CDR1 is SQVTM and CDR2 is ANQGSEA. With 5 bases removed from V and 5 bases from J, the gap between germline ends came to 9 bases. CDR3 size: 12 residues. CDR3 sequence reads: CSVRRGNEKLFF. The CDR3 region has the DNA TGCAGCGTTCGACGGGGGAATGAAAAACTGTTTTTT.

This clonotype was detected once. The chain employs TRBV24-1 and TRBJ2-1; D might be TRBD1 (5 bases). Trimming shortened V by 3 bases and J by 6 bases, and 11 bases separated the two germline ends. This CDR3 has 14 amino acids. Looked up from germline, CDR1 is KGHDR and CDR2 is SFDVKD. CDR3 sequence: CATSDVPDSNEQFF. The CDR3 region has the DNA TGTGCCACCAGTGATGTTCCTGACAGCAATGAGCAGTTCTTC.

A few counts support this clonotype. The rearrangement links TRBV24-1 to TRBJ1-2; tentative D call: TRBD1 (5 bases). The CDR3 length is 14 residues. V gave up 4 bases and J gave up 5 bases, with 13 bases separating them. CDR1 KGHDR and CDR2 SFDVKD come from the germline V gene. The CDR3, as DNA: TGTGCCACCAGTGACCCTGGGACGGGATATGGCTACACCTTC. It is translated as CATSDPGTGYGYTF.

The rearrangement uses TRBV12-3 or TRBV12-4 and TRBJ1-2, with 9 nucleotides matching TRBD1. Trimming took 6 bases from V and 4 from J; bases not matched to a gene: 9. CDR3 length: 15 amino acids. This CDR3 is CASSDPGQGIYGYTF. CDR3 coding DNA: TGTGCCAGCAGCGACCCGGGACAGGGAATCTATGGCTACACCTTC.

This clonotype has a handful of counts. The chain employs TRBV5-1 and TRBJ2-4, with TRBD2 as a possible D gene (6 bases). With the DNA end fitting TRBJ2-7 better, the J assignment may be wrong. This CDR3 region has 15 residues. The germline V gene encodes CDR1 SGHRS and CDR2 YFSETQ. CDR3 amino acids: CASSLGTGATYEQYF. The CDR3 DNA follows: TGCGCCAGCAGCTTGGGGACGGGAGCCACCTACGAGCAGTACTTC.

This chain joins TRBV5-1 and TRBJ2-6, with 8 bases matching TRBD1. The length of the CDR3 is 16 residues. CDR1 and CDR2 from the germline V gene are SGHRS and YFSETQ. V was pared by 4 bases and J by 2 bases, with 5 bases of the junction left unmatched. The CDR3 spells CASSPIQGAGANVLTF. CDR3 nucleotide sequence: TGCGCCAGCAGCCCTATACAGGGGGCTGGGGCCAACGTCCTGACTTTC. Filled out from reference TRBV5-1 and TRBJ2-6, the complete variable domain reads KAGVTQTPRYLIKTRGQQVTLSCSPISGHRSVSWYQQTPGQGLQFLFEYFSETQRNKGNFPGRFSGRQFSNSRSEMNVSTLELGDSALYLCASSPIQGAGANVLTFGAGSRLTVL.

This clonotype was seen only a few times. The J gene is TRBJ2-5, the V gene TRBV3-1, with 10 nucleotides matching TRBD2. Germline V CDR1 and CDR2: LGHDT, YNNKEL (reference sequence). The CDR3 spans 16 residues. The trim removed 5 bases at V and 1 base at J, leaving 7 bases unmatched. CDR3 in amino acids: CASSDTSGDPQETQYF. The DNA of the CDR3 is TGTGCCAGCAGCGATACTAGCGGGGACCCCCAAGAGACCCAGTACTTC.